This T cell receptor beta chain appears in the sequencing data of a study of T cell responses to AZD1222 COVID-19 vaccine. Clones were sequenced by immunoSEQ multiplex PCR, and TCRdb holds only the in-frame ones, with some missing. The table shows about 120,000 clones, with over 75% occurring only once. The CDR3 runs to 13 residues. Trimming removed 0 bases from V and 2 bases from J, with 5 bases in between. Germline CDR1 SGHRS, CDR2 YFSETQ. The sequencing here drew on peripheral blood, taken on day 0 of MenACWY control vaccination. J is TRBJ1-2 and V is TRBV5-1, with D hard to call. The receptor was isolated from an adult in good health. CDR3 sequence reads: CASSLGRNYGYTF. The CDR3 bases are TGCGCCAGCAGCTTGGGACGGAACTATGGCTACACCTTC. The full variable domain, completed using reference TRBV5-1 and TRBJ1-2, is KAGVTQTPRYLIKTRGQQVTLSCSPISGHRSVSWYQQTPGQGLQFLFEYFSETQRNKGNFPGRFSGRQFSNSRSEMNVSTLELGDSALYLCASSLGRNYGYTFGSGTRLTVV.